Listed below are T cell receptor beta chains from one sample, sequenced in a study of metastatic and nonmetastatic thyroid tumors. TCRdb re-called the PCR reads via MiXCR. The sample lists some 41,000 clones, about 3.2% seen once, with roughly 9.1% in the top ten. Sequencing was done on a sample of blood. The receptors were gathered from a female donor with papillary thyroid cancer or a benign thyroid nodule (not recorded which). Some clones in this sample may be carry-over from other donors' samples. CDR3s include the opening cysteine and the closing phenylalanine or tryptophan. D genes are given only for firm matches. Clone size appears in some rows only: once, few, many, or a class for an expanded clone.

v_gene	j_gene	d_gene	abundance	CDR3nt	CDR3aa
TRBV24-1	TRBJ2-7	TRBD1	-	TGTGCCACCAGTGAGGGACAGTCCTACGAGCAGTACTTC	CATSEGQSYEQYF
TRBV15	TRBJ1-3	-	many	TGTGCCACCAGCGGCATCAGGGTACCTGGAAACACCATATATTTT	CATSGIRVPGNTIYF
TRBV20-1	TRBJ2-7	TRBD2	many	TGCAGTGCTAGACTAGCGGGCCTCTCCTACGAGCAGTACTTC	CSARLAGLSYEQYF
TRBV6-7	TRBJ2-1	-	few	TGTGCCAGCAGTTACTCGAGAAGCGAGAGCTCCTACAATGAGCAGTTCTTC	CASSYSRSESSYNEQFF
TRBV7-2	TRBJ2-3	-	many	TGTGCCAGCAGCTTAGACGGCGGAAGCACAGATACGCAGTATTTT	CASSLDGGSTDTQYF
TRBV19	TRBJ1-6	-	medium-sized	TGTGCCAGTAGTATATCGCTAGGGTCGACAGGCCTTAATTCACCCCTCCACTTT	CASSISLGSTGLNSPLHF
TRBV11-3	TRBJ2-7	TRBD2	few	TGTGCCAGCAGTTCACCGGGACTATCTACCTACGAGCAGTACTTC	CASSSPGLSTYEQYF
TRBV4-2	TRBJ2-3	TRBD2	many	TGTGCCAGCAGCCGTTCAATCTACTGGGGGGGGAGCACAGATACGCAGTATTTT	CASSRSIYWGGSTDTQYF
TRBV6-1	TRBJ1-3	-	many	TGTGCCAGCAGCCAGGGAATCTCTGGAAACACCATATATTTT	CASSQGISGNTIYF
TRBV6-2/TRBV6-3	TRBJ1-2	-	few	TGTGCCAGCATGGCGGACCGCATCCGGGAGTATGGCTACACCTTC	CASMADRIREYGYTF
TRBV27	TRBJ2-2	-	few	TGTGCCAGCAGTTTATCGGTCGAAGTGTTTTTT	CASSLSVEVFF
TRBV27	TRBJ2-3	TRBD2	-	TGTGCCAGCAGTTTCTCTCCGGGACTAGCGGGAGGCACAGATACGCAGTATTTT	CASSFSPGLAGGTDTQYF
TRBV4-1	TRBJ2-5	-	many	TGCGCCAGCAGCCAAGCGCGGGCGAATAACCAAGAGACCCAGTACTTC	CASSQARANNQETQYF
TRBV20-1	TRBJ1-2	-	medium-sized	TGCAGTGCTAGAGCCCCAGGGGCAAGCAATGGCTACACCTTC	CSARAPGASNGYTF
TRBV28	TRBJ1-1	-	-	TGTGCCAGCTCAATCGTCCCCCTGGTTGAAGCTTTCTTT	CASSIVPLVEAFF
TRBV7-9	TRBJ2-1	TRBD2	-	TGTGCCAGCAGCACGTCATTGGGACTAGCGGGAGAAAGCGGTGAGCAGTTCTTC	CASSTSLGLAGESGEQFF
TRBV20-1	TRBJ1-1	-	few	TGCAGTGCTGTATATGACAGACCGAACACTGAAGCTTTCTTT	CSAVYDRPNTEAFF
TRBV30	TRBJ1-5	-	-	TGTGCCTGGAGTGTAGGGCAGGGAAATGTTCAGCCCCAGCATTTT	CAWSVGQGNVQPQHF
TRBV18	TRBJ1-1	-	many	TGTGCCAGCTCATCGGTGGGGAGCACTGAAGCTTTCTTT	CASSSVGSTEAFF
TRBV19	TRBJ2-1	-	-	TGTGCCAGTAGGAGAACTAGCCGGAGACCCCATGAGCAGTTCTTC	CASRRTSRRPHEQFF
TRBV6-1	TRBJ1-6	TRBD1	-	TGTGCCACTACGGGACAGGGTTTTAATTCACCCCTCCACTTT	CATTGQGFNSPLHF
TRBV5-1	TRBJ1-2	TRBD1	-	TGCGCCAGCAGCATAGAGACAGGGGGTAACTATGGCTACACCTTC	CASSIETGGNYGYTF
TRBV12-3/TRBV12-4	TRBJ2-1	TRBD2	many	TGTGCCAGCACCATTAGCGGGAGAATTTTCATTGAGCAGTTCTTC	CASTISGRIFIEQFF
TRBV19	TRBJ2-7	-	-	TGTGCCAGTAGCGGCGATACAGGGCATTATATCTACGAGCAGTACTTC	CASSGDTGHYIYEQYF
TRBV19	TRBJ1-2	TRBD1	many	TGTGCCAGTAAGAGGGGACAGAGCTATGGCTACACCTTC	CASKRGQSYGYTF
TRBV20-1	TRBJ2-1	TRBD2	medium-sized	TGCAGTGCTAGAGCCCTAGCGGGAGTGTGGAATGAGCAGTTCTTC	CSARALAGVWNEQFF
TRBV19	TRBJ1-2	-	few	TGTGCCAGTAGTATAGTAACAGGAGACTATGGCTACACCTTC	CASSIVTGDYGYTF
TRBV25-1	TRBJ2-2	TRBD2	-	TGTGCCAGCAGTTGGGGAGCGGGGGGTAGCGACACCGGGGAGCTGTTTTTC	CASSWGAGGSDTGELFF
TRBV5-1	TRBJ2-5	TRBD1	many	TGCGCCAGCAGCCCGGGACAGGGGGCGTACCAAGAGACCCAGTACTTC	CASSPGQGAYQETQYF
TRBV6-4	TRBJ1-6	-	many	TGTGCCAGCAAGGAAGGGCCTAATCGGGTTTTTGATTCACCCCTCCACTTT	CASKEGPNRVFDSPLHF
TRBV20-1	TRBJ2-1	TRBD2	many	TGCAGTGCTAGAGACCTCGGGACTAGCGGCAACAATGAGCAGTTCTTC	CSARDLGTSGNNEQFF
TRBV6-4	TRBJ2-3	TRBD2	few	TGTGCCAGCAGCTCGACTAGCGGGAGTGCAGATACGCAGTATTTT	CASSSTSGSADTQYF
TRBV10-3	TRBJ2-2	-	many	TGTGCCATCAGTGAGTCGTTACCGCAAGGGACCGGGGAGCTGTTTTTT	CAISESLPQGTGELFF
TRBV11-2	TRBJ2-7	TRBD1	medium-sized	TGTGCCAGCAGCTTAGAAGGACAGGGGGGGGCCTACGAGCAGTACTTC	CASSLEGQGGAYEQYF
TRBV29-1	TRBJ1-1	-	many	TGCAGCGTTGAATCCGGGAACACTGAAGCTTTCTTT	CSVESGNTEAFF
TRBV2	TRBJ2-3	TRBD1	-	TGTGCCAGCGGGTTCACAGGGGGCGGCACAGATACGCAGTATTTT	CASGFTGGGTDTQYF
TRBV3-1	TRBJ2-7	TRBD2	many	TGTGCCAGCAGTTTCCTAGCGGGAGGGCCTTACGAGCAGTACTTC	CASSFLAGGPYEQYF
TRBV28	TRBJ2-3	-	-	TGTGCCAGCAGCTTCCAGGGCTCTGGGTGGGGGCTTACAGATACGCAGTATTTT	CASSFQGSGWGLTDTQYF
TRBV5-1	TRBJ1-6	TRBD1	few	TGCGCCAGCAGCCCCGGGACAGGGATCTGGGGCTCCTATAATTCACCCCTCCACTTT	CASSPGTGIWGSYNSPLHF
TRBV2	TRBJ2-7	-	-	TGTGCCAGCAGTGATTACGGGATAACCTACGAGCAGTACTTC	CASSDYGITYEQYF
TRBV20-1	TRBJ2-4	-	-	TGCAGTGCCGTGGGCAAGGTGTTCAAAAACATTCAGTACTTC	CSAVGKVFKNIQYF
TRBV28	TRBJ1-6	TRBD1	-	TGTGCCAGCAGTCTCCCAGTGGGGACAGGGAATTCACCCCTCCACTTT	CASSLPVGTGNSPLHF
TRBV24-1	TRBJ2-2	-	-	TGTGCCACCAGTGATTTTAGCGACACCGGGGAGCTGTTTTTT	CATSDFSDTGELFF
TRBV30	TRBJ2-7	TRBD1	many	TGTGCCTGCAACCCCGGGACAGGCACCTACGAGCAGTACTTC	CACNPGTGTYEQYF
TRBV5-1	TRBJ2-5	TRBD1	-	TGCGCCAGCAGCTCCCCGGGACAGCAAGAGACCCAGTACTTC	CASSSPGQQETQYF
TRBV5-1	TRBJ1-2	-	many	TGCGCCAGCAGCTTGGGCGAGAACTATGGCTACACCTTC	CASSLGENYGYTF